This T cell receptor beta chain appears in the sequencing data of a study of STAT5B mutations in CD4+ large granular lymphocyte leukemia. Notes on this clone: The antigen remains undetermined.

In the original workflow: The detection floor for productive clonotype frequency was 2.59 x 10-5. Assay used: immunoSEQ multiplex PCR; TCRdb lists only in-frame clones, some missing. V, J and clone size were drawn from that table, and D and trimming were deduced from the DNA. The sample lists about 22,000 clones; under 80% were seen once. Study-wide results and caveats: Approximately 25% of private leukemic clonotypes occurred rarely in other patients' non-leukemic repertoires. Without putative leukemic clones, patient CD4-sorted repertoires remained more clonal than healthy CD4+ repertoires. Top patient clones used TRBV06 genes more often: 8/27 versus 2/35 in controls.

Germline V gene data show CDR1 as LNHDA and CDR2 as SQIVND (reference sequence). This CDR3 contains 11 residues. The ends were cut back, 3 bases at V and 3 bases at J, with 3 bases in the middle. This sequence originates from a human donor in good health. Input material: CD4+ T cells from blood buffy coats. The rearrangement uses TRBV19 and TRBJ2-7; no clear D gene. CDR3 sequence: CASSIGYEQYF. DNA of the CDR3: TGTGCCAGTAGTATTGGCTACGAGCAGTACTTC.